Reported below is one T cell receptor beta chain. The participants were between roughly 18 and 89 years old and came from some 23 US areas. Each participant's cohort was designated according to participant-reported clinical history. Donors in Cohort 3 who had recovered were those with two negative PCRs, healthcare professional clearance, or resolution of their symptoms. This specimen comes from a study of blood T cell repertoires in COVID-19. The overall study: In each case, the material was cDNA or gDNA derived from T cells, B-cell-depleted T cells, or PBMCs.

Repertoires were generated with immunoSEQ multiplex PCR, while TCRdb's copy carries only in-frame clones and drops some. In the table there are approximately 240,000 clones, 75% to 95% of which are singletons. The CDR3 has 14 residues. Looked up from germline, CDR1 is MGHDK and CDR2 is SYGVNS. V was trimmed by 4 bases and J by 3 bases, leaving 10 bases between them. The source of this sequence is a woman under 30 who had recovered from COVID-19. The sequenced material came from PBMCs or T cells enriched from blood (not recorded which). The chain carries TRBV25-1 and TRBJ1-5, with D perhaps matching TRBD1 (5 bases). This CDR3 is CASSAPGYNQPQHF. The CDR3 nucleotides read TGTGCCAGCAGTGCGCCAGGGTACAATCAGCCCCAGCATTTT.